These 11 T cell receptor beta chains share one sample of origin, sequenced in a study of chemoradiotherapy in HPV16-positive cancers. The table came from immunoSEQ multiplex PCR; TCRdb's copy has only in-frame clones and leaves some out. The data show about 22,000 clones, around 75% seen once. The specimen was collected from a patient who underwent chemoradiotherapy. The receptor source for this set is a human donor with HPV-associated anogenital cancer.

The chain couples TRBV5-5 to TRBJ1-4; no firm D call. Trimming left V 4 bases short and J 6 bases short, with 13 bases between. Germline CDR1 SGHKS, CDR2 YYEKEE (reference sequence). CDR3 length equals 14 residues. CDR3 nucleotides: TGTGCCAGCAGCCGCGAGCCGACGGATGAAAAACTGTTTTTT. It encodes CASSREPTDEKLFF.

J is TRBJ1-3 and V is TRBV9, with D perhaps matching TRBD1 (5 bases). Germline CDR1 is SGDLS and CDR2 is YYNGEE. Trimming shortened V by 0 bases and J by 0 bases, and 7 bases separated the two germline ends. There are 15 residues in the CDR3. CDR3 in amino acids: CASSVGQPSGNTIYF. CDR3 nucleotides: TGTGCCAGCAGCGTAGGACAGCCCTCTGGAAACACCATATATTTT. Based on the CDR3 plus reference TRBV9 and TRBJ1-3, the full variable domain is DSGVTQTPKHLITATGQRVTLRCSPRSGDLSVYWYQQSLDQGLQFLIQYYNGEERAKGNILERFSAQQFPDLHSELNLSSLELGDSALYFCASSVGQPSGNTIYFGEGSWLTVV.

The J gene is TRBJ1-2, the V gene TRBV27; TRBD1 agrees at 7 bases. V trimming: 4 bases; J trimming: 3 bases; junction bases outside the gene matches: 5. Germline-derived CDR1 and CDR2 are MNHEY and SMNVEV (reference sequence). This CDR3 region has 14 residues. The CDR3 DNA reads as TGTGCCAGCAGTTACGACAGGGACCACTATGGCTACACCTTC. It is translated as CASSYDRDHYGYTF.

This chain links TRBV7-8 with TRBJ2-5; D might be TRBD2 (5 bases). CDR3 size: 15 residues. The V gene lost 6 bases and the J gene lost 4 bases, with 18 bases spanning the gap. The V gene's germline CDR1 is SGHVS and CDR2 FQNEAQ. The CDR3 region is CASSPQEGLGETQYF. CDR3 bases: TGTGCCAGCAGTCCGCAAGAGGGCTTGGGAGAGACCCAGTACTTC. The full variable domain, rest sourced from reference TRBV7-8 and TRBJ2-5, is GAGVSQSPRYKVAKRGQDVALRCDPISGHVSLFWYQQALGQGPEFLTYFQNEAQLDKSGLPSDRFFAERPEGSVSTLKIQRTQQEDSAVYLCASSPQEGLGETQYFGPGTRLLVL.

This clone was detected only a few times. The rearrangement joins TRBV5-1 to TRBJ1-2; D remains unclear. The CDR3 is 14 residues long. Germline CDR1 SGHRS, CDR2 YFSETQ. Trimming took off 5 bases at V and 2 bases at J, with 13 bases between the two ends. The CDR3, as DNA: TGCGCCAGCAGAATAATAGCCGGGAACTATGGCTACACCTTC. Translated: CASRIIAGNYGYTF.

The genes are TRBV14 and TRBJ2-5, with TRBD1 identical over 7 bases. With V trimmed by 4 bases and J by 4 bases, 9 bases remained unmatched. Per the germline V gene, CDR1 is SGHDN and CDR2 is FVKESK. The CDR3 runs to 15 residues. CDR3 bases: TGTGCCAGCAGCCTCCGCCCGGGACAGCGAGAGACCCAGTACTTC. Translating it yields CASSLRPGQRETQYF.

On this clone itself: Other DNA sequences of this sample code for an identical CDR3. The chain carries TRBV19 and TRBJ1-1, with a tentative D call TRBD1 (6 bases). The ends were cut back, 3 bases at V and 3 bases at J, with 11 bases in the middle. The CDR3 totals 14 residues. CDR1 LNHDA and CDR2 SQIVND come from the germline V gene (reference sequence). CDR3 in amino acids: CASSIGGTYTEAFF. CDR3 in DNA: TGTGCCAGTAGTATCGGGGGCACTTACACTGAAGCTTTCTTT.

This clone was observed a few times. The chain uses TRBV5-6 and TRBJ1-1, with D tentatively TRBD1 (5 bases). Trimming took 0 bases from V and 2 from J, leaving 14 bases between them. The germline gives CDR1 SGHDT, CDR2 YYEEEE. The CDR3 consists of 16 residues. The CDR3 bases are TGTGCCAGCAGCTTGGGGACGGGCAGGGTTAACACTGAAGCTTTCTTT. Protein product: CASSLGTGRVNTEAFF.

The chain's CDR3 is CASSARYNEQFF. Written as DNA, the CDR3 is TGTGCCAGCAGCGCCCGGTACAATGAGCAGTTCTTC. The rearrangement joins TRBV7-2 to TRBJ2-1; no clear D gene. Germline V gene lookup returns CDR1 SGHTA and CDR2 FQGNSA. The length of the CDR3 is 12 residues. Trimming stripped 5 bases from V and 4 bases from J, with 6 bases between.

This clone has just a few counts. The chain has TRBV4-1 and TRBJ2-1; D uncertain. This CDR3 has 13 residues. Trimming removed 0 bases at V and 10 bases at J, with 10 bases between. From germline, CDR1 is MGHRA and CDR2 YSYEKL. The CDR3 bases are TGCGCCAGCAGCCAAGATTTTAACGTGGAGCAGTTCTTC. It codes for CASSQDFNVEQFF.

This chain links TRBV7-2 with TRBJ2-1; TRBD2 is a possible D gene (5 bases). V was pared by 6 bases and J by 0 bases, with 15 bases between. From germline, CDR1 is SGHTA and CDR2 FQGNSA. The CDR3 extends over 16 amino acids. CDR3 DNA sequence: TGTGCCAGCAGTCTCTCCAGCGGCGCCTCCTACAATGAGCAGTTCTTC. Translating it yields CASSLSSGASYNEQFF.